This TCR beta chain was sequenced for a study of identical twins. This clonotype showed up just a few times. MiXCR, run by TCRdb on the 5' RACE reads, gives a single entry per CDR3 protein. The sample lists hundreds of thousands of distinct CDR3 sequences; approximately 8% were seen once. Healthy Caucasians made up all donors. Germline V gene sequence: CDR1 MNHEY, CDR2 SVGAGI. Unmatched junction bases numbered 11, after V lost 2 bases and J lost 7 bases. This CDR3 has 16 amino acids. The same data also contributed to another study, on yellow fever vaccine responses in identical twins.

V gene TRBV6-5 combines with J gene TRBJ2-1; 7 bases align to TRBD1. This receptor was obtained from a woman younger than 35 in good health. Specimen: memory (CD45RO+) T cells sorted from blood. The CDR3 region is CASSYKGARHGNEQFF. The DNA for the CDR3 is TGTGCCAGCAGTTACAAGGGGGCTAGACATGGGAATGAGCAGTTCTTC.